Here is one T cell receptor (beta chain) with its context. As yet, its antigen is unknown. The CDR3 contains 15 residues. Germline CDR1 and CDR2: MNHNY and SVGAGI (reference sequence). V was pared by 6 bases and J by 4 bases, with 16 bases between. One entry per CDR3 protein results from TCRdb running MiXCR on the reads. The sample consists of roughly 280,000 distinct CDR3 sequences, under 25% of them appearing once. This sample was included in a study of T cell repertoires in cytomegalovirus infection. The TCR originated in a human donor in good health (CMV status not recorded). Some clones in this sample may be carry-over from other donors' samples. V and J are TRBV6-6 and TRBJ2-1; tentatively, D is TRBD1 or TRBD2 (5 bases each). This sample comprised cultured PBMCs, obtained from culture after CMV antigen stimulation. CDR3 protein: CASSLGRAIYNEQFF. In DNA, the CDR3 is TGTGCCAGCAGCCTGGGACGGGCGATTTACAATGAGCAGTTCTTC.